The text below deals with one TCR beta chain. The data are from a study of CD8+ T cells in alopecia areata. V was trimmed by 4 bases and J by 6 bases, leaving 13 bases between them. Per germline, CDR1 MGHDK and CDR2 SYGVNS. CDR3 length: 13 residues. Following RNA extraction, reverse transcription yielded cDNA that acted as the sequencing template. Sequencing was performed with immunoSEQ multiplex PCR; in TCRdb, only in-frame clones are kept and a portion is missing. Of some 220,000 clones in the sample, more than 45% were seen once. The treatment: oral pan-JAK inhibitor, 5-10 mg twice daily. The genes are TRBV25-1 and TRBJ2-7; D call uncertain. This TCR was sampled from a human donor with alopecia areata. The source was CD4+ T cells sorted from blood, collected at week 4, from a patient treated with tofacitinib. In DNA form, the CDR3 reads TGTGCCAGCAGTGCTAGGCATTTGGGCGAGCAGTACTTC. It specifies CASSARHLGEQYF.